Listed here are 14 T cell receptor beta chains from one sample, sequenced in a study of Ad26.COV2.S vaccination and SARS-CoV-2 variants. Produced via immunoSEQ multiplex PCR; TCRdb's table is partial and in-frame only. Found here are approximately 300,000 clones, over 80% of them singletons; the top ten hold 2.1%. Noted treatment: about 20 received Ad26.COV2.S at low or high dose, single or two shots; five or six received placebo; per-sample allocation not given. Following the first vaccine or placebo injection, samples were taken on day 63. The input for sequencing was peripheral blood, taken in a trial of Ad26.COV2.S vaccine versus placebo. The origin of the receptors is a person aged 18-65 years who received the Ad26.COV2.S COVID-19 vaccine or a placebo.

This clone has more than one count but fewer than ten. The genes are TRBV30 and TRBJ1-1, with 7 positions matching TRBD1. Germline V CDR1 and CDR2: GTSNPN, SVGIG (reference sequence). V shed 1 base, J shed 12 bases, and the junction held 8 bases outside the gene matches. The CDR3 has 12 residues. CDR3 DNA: TGTGCCTGGAGTGGACAGGGTATCCTTTCTTTCTTT. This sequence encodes CAWSGQGILSFF.

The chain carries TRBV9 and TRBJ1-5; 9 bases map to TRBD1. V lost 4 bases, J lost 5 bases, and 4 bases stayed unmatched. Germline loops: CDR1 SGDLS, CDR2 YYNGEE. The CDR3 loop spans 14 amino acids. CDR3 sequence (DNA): TGTGCCAGCAGCCGACAGGGGGACTATCAGCCCCAGCATTTT. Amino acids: CASSRQGDYQPQHF.

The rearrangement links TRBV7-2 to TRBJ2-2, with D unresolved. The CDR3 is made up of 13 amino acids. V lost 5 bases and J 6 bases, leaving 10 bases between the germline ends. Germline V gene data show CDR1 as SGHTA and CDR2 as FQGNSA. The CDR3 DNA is TGTGCCAGCAGCGTTTCTGGGTCCGGGGAGCTGTTTTTT. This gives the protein CASSVSGSGELFF. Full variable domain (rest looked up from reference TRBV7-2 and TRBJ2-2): GAGVSQSPSNKVTEKGKDVELRCDPISGHTALYWYRQSLGQGLEFLIYFQGNSAPDKSGLPSDRFSAERTGGSVSTLTIQRTQQEDSAVYLCASSVSGSGELFFGEGSRLTVL.

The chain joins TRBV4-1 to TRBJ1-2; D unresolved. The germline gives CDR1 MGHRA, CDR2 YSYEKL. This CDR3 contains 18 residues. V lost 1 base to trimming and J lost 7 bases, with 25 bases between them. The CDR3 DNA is TGCGCCAGCAGCCAAGCTCTACCCCGAGGACGGGAAGGGCCTGGCTACACCTTC. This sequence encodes CASSQALPRGREGPGYTF.

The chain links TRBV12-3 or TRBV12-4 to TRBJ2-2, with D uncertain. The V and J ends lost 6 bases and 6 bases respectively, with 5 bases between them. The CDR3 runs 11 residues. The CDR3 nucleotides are TGTGCCAGCAGGGGTTCCGGGGAGCTGTTTTTT. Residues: CASRGSGELFF.

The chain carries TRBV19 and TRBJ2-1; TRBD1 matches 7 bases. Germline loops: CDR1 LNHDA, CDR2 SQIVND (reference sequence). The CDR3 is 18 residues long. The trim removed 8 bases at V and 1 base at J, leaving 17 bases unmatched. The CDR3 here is CASGEKRGRVTSYNEQFF. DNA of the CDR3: TGTGCCAGTGGGGAAAAGAGGGGGCGCGTAACATCCTACAATGAGCAGTTCTTC.

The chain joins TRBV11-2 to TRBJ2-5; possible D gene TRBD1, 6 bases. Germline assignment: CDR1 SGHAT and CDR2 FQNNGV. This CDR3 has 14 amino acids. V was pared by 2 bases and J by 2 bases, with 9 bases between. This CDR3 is CASSLRTAQETQYF. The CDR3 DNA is TGTGCCAGCAGCTTACGGACAGCGCAAGAGACCCAGTACTTC. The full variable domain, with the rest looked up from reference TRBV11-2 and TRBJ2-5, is EAGVAQSPRYKIIEKRQSVAFWCNPISGHATLYWYQQILGQGPKLLIQFQNNGVVDDSQLPKDRFSAERLKGVDSTLKIQPAKLEDSAVYLCASSLRTAQETQYFGPGTRLLVL.

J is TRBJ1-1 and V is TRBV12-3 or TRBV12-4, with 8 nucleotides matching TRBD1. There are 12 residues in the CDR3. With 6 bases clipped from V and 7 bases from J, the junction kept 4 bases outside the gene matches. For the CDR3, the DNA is TGTGCCAGCAGCAACAGGGGGAGTGAAGCTTTCTTT. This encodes CASSNRGSEAFF.

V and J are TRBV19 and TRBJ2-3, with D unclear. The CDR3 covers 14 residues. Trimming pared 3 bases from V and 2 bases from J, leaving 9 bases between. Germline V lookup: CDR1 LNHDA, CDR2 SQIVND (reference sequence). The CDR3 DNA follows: TGTGCCAGTAGTATTACTATATCCACAGATACGCAGTATTTT. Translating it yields CASSITISTDTQYF.

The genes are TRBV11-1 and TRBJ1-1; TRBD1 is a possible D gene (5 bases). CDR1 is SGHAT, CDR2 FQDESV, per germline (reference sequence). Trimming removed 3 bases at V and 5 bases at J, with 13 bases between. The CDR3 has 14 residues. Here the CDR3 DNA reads TGTGCCAGCAGCTTTTTTGGGGGGGGAACTGAAGCTTTCTTT. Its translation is CASSFFGGGTEAFF.

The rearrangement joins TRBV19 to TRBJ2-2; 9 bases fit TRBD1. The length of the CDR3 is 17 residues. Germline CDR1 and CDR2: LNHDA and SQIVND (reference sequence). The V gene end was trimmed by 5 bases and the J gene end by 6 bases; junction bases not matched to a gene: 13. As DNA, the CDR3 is TGTGCCAGTAGTCCGCACAGGGGGCGGGGGTTCCCCGGGGAGCTGTTTTTT. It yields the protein CASSPHRGRGFPGELFF.

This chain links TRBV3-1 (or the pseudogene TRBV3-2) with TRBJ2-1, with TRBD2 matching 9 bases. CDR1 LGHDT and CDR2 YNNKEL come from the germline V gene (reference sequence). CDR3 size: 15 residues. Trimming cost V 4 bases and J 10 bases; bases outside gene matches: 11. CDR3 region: CASSRGSGGPGEQFF. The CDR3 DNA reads TGTGCCAGCAGCCGGGGCAGCGGGGGGCCGGGGGAGCAGTTCTTC.

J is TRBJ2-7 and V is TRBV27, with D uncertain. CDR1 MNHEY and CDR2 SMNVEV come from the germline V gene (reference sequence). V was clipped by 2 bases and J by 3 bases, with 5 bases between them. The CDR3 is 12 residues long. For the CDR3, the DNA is TGTGCCAGCAGTTTAATCGGCTACGAGCAGTACTTC. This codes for CASSLIGYEQYF.

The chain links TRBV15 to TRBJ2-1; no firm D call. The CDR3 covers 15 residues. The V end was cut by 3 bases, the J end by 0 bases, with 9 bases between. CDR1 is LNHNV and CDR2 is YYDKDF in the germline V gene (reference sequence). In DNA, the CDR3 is TGTGCCACCAGCAGTCACTATAACTCCTACAATGAGCAGTTCTTC. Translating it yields CATSSHYNSYNEQFF.